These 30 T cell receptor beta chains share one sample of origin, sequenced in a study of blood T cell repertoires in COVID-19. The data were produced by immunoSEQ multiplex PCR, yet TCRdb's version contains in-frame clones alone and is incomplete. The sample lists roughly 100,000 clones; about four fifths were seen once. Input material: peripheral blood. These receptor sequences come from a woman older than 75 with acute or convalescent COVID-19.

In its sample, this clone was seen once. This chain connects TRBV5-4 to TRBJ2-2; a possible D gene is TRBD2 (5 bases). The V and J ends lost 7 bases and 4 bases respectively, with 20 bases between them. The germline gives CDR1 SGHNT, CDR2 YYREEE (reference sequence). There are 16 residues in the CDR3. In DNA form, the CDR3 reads TGTGCCAGCCGACCCTCACTTACTAGTTTCACCGGGGAGCTGTTTTTT. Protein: CASRPSLTSFTGELFF. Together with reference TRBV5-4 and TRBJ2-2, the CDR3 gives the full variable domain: ETGVTQSPTHLIKTRGQQVTLRCSSQSGHNTVSWYQQALGQGPQFIFQYYREEENGRGNFPPRFSGLQFPNYSSELNVNALELDDSALYLCASRPSLTSFTGELFFGEGSRLTVL.

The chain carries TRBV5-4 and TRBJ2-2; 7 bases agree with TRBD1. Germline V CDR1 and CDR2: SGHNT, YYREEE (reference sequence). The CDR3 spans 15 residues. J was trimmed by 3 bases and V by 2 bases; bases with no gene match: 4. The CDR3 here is CASSLNRGYTGELFF. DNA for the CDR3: TGTGCCAGCAGCTTAAACAGGGGATACACCGGGGAGCTGTTTTTT.

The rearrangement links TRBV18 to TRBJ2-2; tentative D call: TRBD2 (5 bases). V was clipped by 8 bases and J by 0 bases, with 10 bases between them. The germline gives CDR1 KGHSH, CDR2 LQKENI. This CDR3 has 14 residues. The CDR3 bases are TGTGCCAGCCCGGGGATACCGAACACCGGGGAGCTGTTTTTT. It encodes CASPGIPNTGELFF.

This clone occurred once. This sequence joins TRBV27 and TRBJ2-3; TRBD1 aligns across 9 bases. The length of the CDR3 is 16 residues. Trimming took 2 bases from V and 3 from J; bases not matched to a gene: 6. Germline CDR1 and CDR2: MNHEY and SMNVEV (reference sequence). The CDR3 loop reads CASSLRGDRATDTQYF. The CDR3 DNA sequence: TGTGCCAGCAGTTTACGCGGGGACAGGGCGACAGATACGCAGTATTTT.

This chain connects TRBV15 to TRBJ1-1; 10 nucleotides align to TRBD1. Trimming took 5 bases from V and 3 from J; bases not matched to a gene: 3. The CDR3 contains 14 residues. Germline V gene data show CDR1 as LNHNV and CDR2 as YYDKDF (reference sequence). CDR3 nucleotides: TGTGCCACCAGCGGGGACAGGGGTGACACTGAAGCTTTCTTT. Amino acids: CATSGDRGDTEAFF.

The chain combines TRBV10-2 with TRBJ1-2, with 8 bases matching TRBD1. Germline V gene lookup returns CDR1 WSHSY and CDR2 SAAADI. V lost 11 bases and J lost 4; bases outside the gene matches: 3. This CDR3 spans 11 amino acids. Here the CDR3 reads CAVDRGYGYTF. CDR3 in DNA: TGCGCCGTAGACAGGGGCTATGGCTACACCTTC.

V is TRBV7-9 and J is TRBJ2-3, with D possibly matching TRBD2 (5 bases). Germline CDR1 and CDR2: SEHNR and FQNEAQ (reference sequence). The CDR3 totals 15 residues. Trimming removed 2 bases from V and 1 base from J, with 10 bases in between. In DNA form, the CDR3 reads TGTGCCAGCAGCTTAAGGGAGACCGGCACAGATACGCAGTATTTT. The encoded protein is CASSLRETGTDTQYF.

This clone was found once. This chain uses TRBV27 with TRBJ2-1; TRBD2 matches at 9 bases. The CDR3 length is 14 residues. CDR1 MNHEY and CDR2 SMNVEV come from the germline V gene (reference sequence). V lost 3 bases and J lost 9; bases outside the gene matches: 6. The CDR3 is CASSFSGGRAEQFF. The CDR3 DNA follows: TGTGCCAGCAGTTTTAGCGGGGGACGAGCTGAGCAGTTCTTC.

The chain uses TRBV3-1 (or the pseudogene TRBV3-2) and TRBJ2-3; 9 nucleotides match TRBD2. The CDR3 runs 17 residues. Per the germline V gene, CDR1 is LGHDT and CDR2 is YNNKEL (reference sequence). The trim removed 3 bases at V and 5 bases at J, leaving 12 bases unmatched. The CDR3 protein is CASSQGSGRPERDTQYF. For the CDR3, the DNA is TGTGCCAGCAGCCAGGGAAGCGGGAGGCCCGAGAGAGATACGCAGTATTTT.

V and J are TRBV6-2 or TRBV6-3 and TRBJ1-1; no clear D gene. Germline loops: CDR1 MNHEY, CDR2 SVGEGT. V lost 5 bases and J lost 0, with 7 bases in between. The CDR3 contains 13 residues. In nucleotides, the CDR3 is TGTGCCAGCAGTCCGTCCTTGAACACTGAAGCTTTCTTT. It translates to CASSPSLNTEAFF.

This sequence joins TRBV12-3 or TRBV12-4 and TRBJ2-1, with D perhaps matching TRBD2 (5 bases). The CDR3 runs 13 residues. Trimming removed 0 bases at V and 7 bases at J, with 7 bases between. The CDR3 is CASSLAGVNEQFF. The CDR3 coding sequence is TGTGCCAGCAGTTTAGCGGGAGTGAATGAGCAGTTCTTC.

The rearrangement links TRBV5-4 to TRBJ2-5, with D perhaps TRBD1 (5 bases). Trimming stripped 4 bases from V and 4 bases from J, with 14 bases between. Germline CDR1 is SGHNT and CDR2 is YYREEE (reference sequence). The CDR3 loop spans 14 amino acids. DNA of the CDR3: TGTGCCAGCAGCCTCGGGCAGGGCCGAGAGACCCAGTACTTC. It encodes CASSLGQGRETQYF.

The CDR3 coding sequence is TGTGCCAGCTCACCGGGACAGAACTATGGCTACACCTTC. Its protein product is CASSPGQNYGYTF. This rearrangement joins TRBV18 to TRBJ1-2; 7 positions match TRBD1. V lost 3 bases, J lost 2 bases, and 0 bases stayed unmatched. This CDR3 has 13 residues. Looked up from germline, CDR1 is KGHSH and CDR2 is LQKENI.

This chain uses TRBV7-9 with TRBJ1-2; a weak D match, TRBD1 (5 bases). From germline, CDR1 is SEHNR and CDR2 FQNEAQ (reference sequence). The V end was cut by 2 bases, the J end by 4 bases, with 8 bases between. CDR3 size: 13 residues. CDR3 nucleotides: TGTGCCAGCAGCTTATCTCAGGGCTATGGCTACACCTTC. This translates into CASSLSQGYGYTF.

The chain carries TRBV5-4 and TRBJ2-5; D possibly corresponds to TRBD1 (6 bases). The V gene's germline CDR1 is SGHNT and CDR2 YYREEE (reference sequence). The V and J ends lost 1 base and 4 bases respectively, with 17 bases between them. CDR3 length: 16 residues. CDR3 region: CASSLTQGLGAETQYF. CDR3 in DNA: TGTGCCAGCAGCTTGACGCAGGGGTTGGGAGCAGAGACCCAGTACTTC.

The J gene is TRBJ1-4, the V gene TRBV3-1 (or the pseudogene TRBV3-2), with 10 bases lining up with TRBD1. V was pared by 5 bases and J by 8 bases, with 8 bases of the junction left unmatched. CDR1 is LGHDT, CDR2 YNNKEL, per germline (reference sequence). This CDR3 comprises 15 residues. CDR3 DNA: TGTGCCAGCAGCTTGACAGGGGGCGAAATGGAAAAACTGTTTTTT. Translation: CASSLTGGEMEKLFF.

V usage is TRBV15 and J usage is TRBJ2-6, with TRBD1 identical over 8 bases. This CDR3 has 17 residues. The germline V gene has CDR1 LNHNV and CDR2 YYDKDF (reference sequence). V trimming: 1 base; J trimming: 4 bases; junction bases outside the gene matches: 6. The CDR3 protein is CATSRGDRPSGANVLTF. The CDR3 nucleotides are TGTGCCACCAGCAGAGGGGACAGGCCTTCGGGGGCCAACGTCCTGACTTTC.

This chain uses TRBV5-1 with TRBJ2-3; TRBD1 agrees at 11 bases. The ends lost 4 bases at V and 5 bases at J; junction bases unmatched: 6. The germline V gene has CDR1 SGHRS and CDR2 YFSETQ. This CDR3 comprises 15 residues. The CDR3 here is CASSKGQGAGDTQYF. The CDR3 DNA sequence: TGCGCCAGCAGCAAAGGACAGGGGGCGGGAGATACGCAGTATTTT.

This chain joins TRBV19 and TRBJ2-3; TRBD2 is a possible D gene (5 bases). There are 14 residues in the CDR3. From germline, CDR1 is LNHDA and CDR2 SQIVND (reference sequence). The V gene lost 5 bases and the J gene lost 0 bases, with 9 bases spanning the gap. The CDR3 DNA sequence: TGTGCCAGTAGTCACCGGACTAGCACAGATACGCAGTATTTT. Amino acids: CASSHRTSTDTQYF. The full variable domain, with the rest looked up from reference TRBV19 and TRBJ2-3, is DGGITQSPKYLFRKEGQNVTLSCEQNLNHDAMYWYRQDPGQGLRLIYYSQIVNDFQKGDIAEGYSVSREKKESFPLTVTSAQKNPTAFYLCASSHRTSTDTQYFGPGTRLTVL.

CDR3 bases: TGCAGCGTCCCCAGACTAGCGGGAGGACCTCCCTACAATGAGCAGTTCTTC. It translates to CSVPRLAGGPPYNEQFF. V is TRBV29-1 and J is TRBJ2-1, with 13 bases matching TRBD2. The CDR3 has 17 amino acids. Germline lookup yields CDR1 SQVTM and CDR2 ANQGSEA. V trimming: 6 bases; J trimming: 2 bases; junction bases outside the gene matches: 10.

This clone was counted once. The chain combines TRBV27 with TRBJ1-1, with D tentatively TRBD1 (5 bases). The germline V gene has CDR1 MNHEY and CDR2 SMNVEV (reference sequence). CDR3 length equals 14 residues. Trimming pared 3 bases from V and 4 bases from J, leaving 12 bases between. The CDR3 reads CASSFRGKGTEAFF. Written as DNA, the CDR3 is TGTGCCAGCAGTTTTCGGGGGAAAGGCACTGAAGCTTTCTTT.

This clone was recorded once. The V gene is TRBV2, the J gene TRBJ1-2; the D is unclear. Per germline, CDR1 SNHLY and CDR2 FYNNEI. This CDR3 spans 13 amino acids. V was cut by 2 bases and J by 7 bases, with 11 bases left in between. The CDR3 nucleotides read TGTGCCAGCAGTGAAACCGCCACGAGTGGCTACACCTTC. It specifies CASSETATSGYTF.

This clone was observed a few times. CDR3 loop: CASSFQPDEQYF. The CDR3 DNA is TGTGCCAGCAGCTTCCAACCAGACGAGCAGTACTTC. The rearrangement joins TRBV11-2 to TRBJ2-7; D ambiguous. The CDR3 loop spans 12 amino acids. V shed 3 bases and J shed 5 bases, with 8 bases lying between them. Germline CDR1 SGHAT, CDR2 FQNNGV. Combining the CDR3 with reference TRBV11-2 and TRBJ2-7 gives the whole variable domain EAGVAQSPRYKIIEKRQSVAFWCNPISGHATLYWYQQILGQGPKLLIQFQNNGVVDDSQLPKDRFSAERLKGVDSTLKIQPAKLEDSAVYLCASSFQPDEQYFGPGTRLTVT.

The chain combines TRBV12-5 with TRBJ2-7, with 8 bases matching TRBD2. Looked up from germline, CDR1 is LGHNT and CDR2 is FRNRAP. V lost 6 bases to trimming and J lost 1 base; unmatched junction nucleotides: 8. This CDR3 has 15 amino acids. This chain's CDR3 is CASGSTSGDSYEQYV. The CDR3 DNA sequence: TGTGCTAGTGGCTCTACTAGCGGAGATTCCTACGAGCAGTACGTC.

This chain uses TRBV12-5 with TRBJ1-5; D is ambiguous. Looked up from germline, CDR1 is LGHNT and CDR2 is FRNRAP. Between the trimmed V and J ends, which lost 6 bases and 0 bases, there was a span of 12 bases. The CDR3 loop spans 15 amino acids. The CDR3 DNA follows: TGTGCTAGTGGGCCCGGAGTAAATAGCAATCAGCCCCAGCATTTT. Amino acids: CASGPGVNSNQPQHF.

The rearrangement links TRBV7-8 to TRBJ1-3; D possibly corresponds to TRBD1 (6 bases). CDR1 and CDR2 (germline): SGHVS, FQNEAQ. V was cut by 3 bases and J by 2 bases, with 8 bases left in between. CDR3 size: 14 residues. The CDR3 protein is CASSFSGAGNTIYF. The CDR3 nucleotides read TGTGCCAGCAGCTTTTCAGGGGCTGGAAACACCATATATTTT.

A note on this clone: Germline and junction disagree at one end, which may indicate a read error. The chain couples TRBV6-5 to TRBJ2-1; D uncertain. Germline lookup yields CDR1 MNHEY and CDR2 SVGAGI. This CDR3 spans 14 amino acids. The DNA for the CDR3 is TGTGCCAGCAGTTACTCGAGATCCTCCAATGAGCAGTTCTTC. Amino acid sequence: CASSYSRSSNEQFF.

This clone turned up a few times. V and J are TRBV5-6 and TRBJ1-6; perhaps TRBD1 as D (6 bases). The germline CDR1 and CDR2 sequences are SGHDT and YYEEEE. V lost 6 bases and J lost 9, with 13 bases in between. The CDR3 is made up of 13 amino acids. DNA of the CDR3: TGTGCCAGCAACGGGGCAGGGGCTTCACCCCTCCACTTT. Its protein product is CASNGAGASPLHF. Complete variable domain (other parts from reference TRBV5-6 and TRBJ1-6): DAGVTQSPTHLIKTRGQQVTLRCSPKSGHDTVSWYQQALGQGPQFIFQYYEEEERQRGNFPDRFSGHQFPNYSSELNVNALLLGDSALYLCASNGAGASPLHFGNGTRLTVT.

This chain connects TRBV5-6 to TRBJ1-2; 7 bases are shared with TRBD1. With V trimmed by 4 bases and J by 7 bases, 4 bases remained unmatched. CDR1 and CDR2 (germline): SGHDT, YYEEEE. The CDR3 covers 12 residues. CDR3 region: CASSPDRVGYTF. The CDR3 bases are TGTGCCAGCAGCCCAGACAGGGTTGGCTACACCTTC.

CDR3 coding DNA: TGTGCCAGTAGTGCGGAGAACACCGGGGAGCTGTTTTTT. Amino acids: CASSAENTGELFF. The rearrangement joins TRBV19 to TRBJ2-2, with no clear D. Germline CDR1 reads LNHDA; CDR2 reads SQIVND (reference sequence). V was shortened by 5 bases and J by 1 base, with 5 bases between the two germline ends. CDR3 length: 13 amino acids. The full variable domain, completed using reference TRBV19 and TRBJ2-2, is DGGITQSPKYLFRKEGQNVTLSCEQNLNHDAMYWYRQDPGQGLRLIYYSQIVNDFQKGDIAEGYSVSREKKESFPLTVTSAQKNPTAFYLCASSAENTGELFFGEGSRLTVL.